Described below is a single TCR beta chain sequence and its context. Per germline, CDR1 SGHNT and CDR2 YENEEA. Trimming cost V 5 bases and J 6 bases, with 13 bases left between them. This CDR3 is built from 13 residues. The record originates from a study of neoadjuvant nivolumab and ipilimumab in lung cancer. The assay was immunoSEQ multiplex PCR, and TCRdb's table has in-frame clones only and misses some. The sample lists 8,500 to 10,000 clones, 70% to 80% seen once, with roughly 8% in the top ten. The sample here was tumor tissue, taken after neoadjuvant nivolumab, alone or with ipilimumab, at or shortly before surgery. The sequence came from an adult with non-small cell lung cancer. Some clones in this sample may be carry-over from other donors' samples. The chain combines TRBV11-3 with TRBJ1-1; D not certain. The CDR3 is CASSAFEGAEAFF. CDR3 bases: TGTGCCAGCAGCGCCTTCGAGGGAGCTGAAGCTTTCTTT.